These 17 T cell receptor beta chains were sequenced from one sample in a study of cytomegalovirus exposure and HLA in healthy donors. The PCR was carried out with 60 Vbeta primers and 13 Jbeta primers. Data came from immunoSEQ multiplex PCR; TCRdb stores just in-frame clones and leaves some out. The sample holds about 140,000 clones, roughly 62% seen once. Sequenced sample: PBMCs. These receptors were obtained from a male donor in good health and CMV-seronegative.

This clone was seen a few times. CDR3 protein: CASSLLGEYNEQFF. CDR3 in DNA: TGTGCCAGCAGCTTGCTCGGGGAATACAATGAGCAGTTCTTC. The genes are TRBV5-6 and TRBJ2-1; D is possibly TRBD2 (5 bases). CDR1 and CDR2 (germline): SGHDT, YYEEEE. This CDR3 contains 14 residues. Trimming stripped 1 base from V and 4 bases from J, with 9 bases between.

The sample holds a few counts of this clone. The CDR3 loop is CASSLLARQETQYF. CDR3 in DNA: TGTGCCAGCAGTTTATTAGCACGACAAGAGACCCAGTACTTC. The rearrangement joins TRBV27 to TRBJ2-5; D is undetermined. Germline CDR1 and CDR2: MNHEY and SMNVEV (reference sequence). V lost 1 base and J 2 bases, leaving 8 bases between the germline ends. The CDR3 covers 14 residues.

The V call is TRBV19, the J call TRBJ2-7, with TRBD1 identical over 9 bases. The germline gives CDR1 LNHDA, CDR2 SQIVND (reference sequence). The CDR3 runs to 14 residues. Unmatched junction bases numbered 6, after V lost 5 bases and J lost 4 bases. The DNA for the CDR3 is TGTGCCAGTAGTCCTTGGGACAGGGAGTACGAGCAGTACTTC. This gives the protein CASSPWDREYEQYF.

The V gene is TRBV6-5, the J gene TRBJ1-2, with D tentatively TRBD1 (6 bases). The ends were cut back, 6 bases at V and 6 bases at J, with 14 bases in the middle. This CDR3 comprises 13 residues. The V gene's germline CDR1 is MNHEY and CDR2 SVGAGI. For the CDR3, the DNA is TGTGCCAGCAGCCAGCAGGGGCTCCATGGCTACACCTTC. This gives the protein CASSQQGLHGYTF.

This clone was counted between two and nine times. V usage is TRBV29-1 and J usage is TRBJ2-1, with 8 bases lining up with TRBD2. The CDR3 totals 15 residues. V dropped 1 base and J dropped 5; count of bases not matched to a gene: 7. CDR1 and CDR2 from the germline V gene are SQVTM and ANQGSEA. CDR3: CSVEGDGGGNNEQFF. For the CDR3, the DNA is TGCAGCGTTGAAGGCGACGGGGGGGGTAACAATGAGCAGTTCTTC.

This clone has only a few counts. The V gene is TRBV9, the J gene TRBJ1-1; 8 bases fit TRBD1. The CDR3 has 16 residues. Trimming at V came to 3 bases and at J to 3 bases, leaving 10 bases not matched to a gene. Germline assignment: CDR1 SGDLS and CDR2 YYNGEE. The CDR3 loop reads CASSGDLGQGDTEAFF. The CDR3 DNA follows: TGTGCCAGCAGCGGCGACCTAGGACAGGGAGACACTGAAGCTTTCTTT.

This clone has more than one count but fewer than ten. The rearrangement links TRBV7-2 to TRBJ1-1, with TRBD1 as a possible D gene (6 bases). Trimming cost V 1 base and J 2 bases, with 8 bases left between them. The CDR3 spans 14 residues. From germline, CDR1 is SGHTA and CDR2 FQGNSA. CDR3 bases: TGTGCCAGCAGCTTAGACAGGGTTAACACTGAAGCTTTCTTT. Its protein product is CASSLDRVNTEAFF. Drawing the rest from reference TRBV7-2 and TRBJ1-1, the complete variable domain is GAGVSQSPSNKVTEKGKDVELRCDPISGHTALYWYRQSLGQGLEFLIYFQGNSAPDKSGLPSDRFSAERTGGSVSTLTIQRTQQEDSAVYLCASSLDRVNTEAFFGQGTRLTVV.

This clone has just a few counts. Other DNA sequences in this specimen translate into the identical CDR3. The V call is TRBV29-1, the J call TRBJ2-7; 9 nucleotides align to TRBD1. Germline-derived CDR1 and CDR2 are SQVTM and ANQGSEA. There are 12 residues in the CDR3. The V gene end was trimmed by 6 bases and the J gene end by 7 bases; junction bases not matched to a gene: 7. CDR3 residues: CSVPRQGGEQYF. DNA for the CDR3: TGCAGCGTGCCCCGACAGGGGGGGGAGCAGTACTTC.

The CDR3: CAWSLYSYEQYF. DNA for the CDR3: TGTGCCTGGAGTTTATACTCCTACGAGCAGTACTTC. The V and J genes are TRBV30 and TRBJ2-7; D gene ambiguous. Between the trimmed V and J ends, which lost 2 bases and 0 bases, there was a span of 5 bases. This CDR3 comprises 12 residues. Germline V lookup: CDR1 GTSNPN, CDR2 SVGIG (reference sequence).

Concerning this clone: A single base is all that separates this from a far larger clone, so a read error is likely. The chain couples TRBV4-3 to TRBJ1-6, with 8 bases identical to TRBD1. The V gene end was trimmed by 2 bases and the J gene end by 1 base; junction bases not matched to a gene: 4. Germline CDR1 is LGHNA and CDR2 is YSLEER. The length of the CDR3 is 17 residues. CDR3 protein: CASSQSGTGSYNSPLHF. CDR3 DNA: TGCGCCAGCAGCCAATCGGGGACAGGATCCTATAATTCACCCCTCCACTTT.

CDR3 in amino acids: CASRDRNTEAFF. The CDR3 DNA reads TGTGCCAGCAGAGACAGGAACACTGAAGCTTTCTTT. The J gene is TRBJ1-1, the V gene TRBV27, with TRBD1 as a possible D gene (5 bases). Trimming took 6 bases from V and 1 from J, leaving 6 bases between them. CDR1 is MNHEY, CDR2 SMNVEV, per germline (reference sequence). The CDR3 loop spans 12 amino acids.

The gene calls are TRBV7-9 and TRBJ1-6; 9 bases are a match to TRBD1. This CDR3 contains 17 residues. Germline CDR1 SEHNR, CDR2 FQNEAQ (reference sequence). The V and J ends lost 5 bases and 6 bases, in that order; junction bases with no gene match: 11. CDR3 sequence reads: CASSPYGMGQGNSPLHF. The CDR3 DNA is TGTGCCAGCAGCCCCTACGGGATGGGACAGGGTAATTCACCCCTCCACTTT.

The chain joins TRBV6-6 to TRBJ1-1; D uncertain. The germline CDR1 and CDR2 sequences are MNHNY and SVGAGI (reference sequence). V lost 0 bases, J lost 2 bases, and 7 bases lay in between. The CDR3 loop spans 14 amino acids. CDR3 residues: CASSYSGSNTEAFF. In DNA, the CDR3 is TGTGCCAGCAGTTACTCGGGCAGCAACACTGAAGCTTTCTTT.

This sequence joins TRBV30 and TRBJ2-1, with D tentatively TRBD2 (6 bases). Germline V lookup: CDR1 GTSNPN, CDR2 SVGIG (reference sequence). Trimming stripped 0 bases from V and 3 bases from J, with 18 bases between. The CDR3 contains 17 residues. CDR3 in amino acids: CAWSVPSGSLFYNEQFF. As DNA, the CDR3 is TGTGCCTGGAGTGTCCCGTCCGGGAGCCTTTTCTACAATGAGCAGTTCTTC.

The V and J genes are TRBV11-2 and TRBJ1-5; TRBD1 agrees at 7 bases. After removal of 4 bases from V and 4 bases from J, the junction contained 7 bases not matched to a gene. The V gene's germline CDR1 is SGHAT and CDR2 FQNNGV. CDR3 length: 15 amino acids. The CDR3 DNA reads TGTGCCAGCAGCTCTTCCTCCAGGGGGAATCAGCCCCAGCATTTT. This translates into CASSSSSRGNQPQHF. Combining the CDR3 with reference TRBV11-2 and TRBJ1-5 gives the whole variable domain EAGVAQSPRYKIIEKRQSVAFWCNPISGHATLYWYQQILGQGPKLLIQFQNNGVVDDSQLPKDRFSAERLKGVDSTLKIQPAKLEDSAVYLCASSSSSRGNQPQHFGDGTRLSIL.

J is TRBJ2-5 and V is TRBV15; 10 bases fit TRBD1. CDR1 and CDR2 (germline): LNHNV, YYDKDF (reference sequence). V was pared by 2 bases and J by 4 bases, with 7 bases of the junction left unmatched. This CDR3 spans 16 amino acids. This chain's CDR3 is CATSRHGQGGSETQYF. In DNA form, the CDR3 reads TGTGCCACCAGCAGACATGGACAGGGGGGATCAGAGACCCAGTACTTC.

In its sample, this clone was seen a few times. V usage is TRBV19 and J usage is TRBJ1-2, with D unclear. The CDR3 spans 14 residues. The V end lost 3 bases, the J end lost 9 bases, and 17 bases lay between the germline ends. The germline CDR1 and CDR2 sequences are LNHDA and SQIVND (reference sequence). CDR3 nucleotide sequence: TGTGCCAGTAGTATCACCTCAGGCCCCGGTCGCTACACCTTC. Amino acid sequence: CASSITSGPGRYTF.